The entry below gives a single TCR beta chain sequence along with its context. The junction does not match germline at one end; this may be a read error. In the original workflow: The assay estimated nucleated cells by amplifying reference gene primers. Assay: immunoSEQ multiplex PCR; the TCRdb copy retains only in-frame clones and omits some. V and J calls and clone size are those listed in that table; D and trimming were worked out from the DNA. Counted here are about 200,000 clones, more than 75% occurring once; the ten biggest clones make up around 8%. This sample was included in a study of blood T cell repertoires in COVID-19. Background on the study: COVID-19 samples collected from the United States, Italy and Spain covered acute and convalescent phases. T cells, B-cell-depleted T cells, or PBMCs supplied cDNA or gDNA.

Seattle patients were enrolled while actively infected and followed longitudinally. Sequencing input: peripheral blood. This TCR derives from a woman aged 80 or over with COVID-19, enrolled during active disease.

The CDR3: CASSWSGTGVENF. CDR3 coding DNA: TGTGCCAGCAGCTGGAGCGGGACAGGGGTTGAGAACTTC. This chain uses TRBV5-6 with TRBJ2-7; 10 bases are shared with TRBD1. CDR3 length equals 13 residues. Germline values: CDR1 SGHDT, CDR2 YYEEEE.